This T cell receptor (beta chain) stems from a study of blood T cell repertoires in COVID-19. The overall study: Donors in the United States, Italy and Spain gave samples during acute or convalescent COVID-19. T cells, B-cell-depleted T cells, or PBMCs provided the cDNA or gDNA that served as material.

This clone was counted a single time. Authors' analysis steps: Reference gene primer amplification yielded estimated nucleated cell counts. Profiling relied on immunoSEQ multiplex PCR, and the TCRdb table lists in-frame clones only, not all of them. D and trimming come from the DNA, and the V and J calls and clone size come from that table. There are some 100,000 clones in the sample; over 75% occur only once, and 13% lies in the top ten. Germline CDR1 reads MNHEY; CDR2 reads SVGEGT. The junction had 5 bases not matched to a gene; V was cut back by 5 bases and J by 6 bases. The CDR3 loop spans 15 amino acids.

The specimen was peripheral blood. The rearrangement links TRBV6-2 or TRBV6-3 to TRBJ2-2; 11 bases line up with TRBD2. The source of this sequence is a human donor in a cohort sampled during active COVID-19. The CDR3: CASSQTSGGAGELFF. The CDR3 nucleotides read TGTGCCAGCAGTCAAACTAGCGGGGGCGCCGGGGAGCTGTTTTTT.